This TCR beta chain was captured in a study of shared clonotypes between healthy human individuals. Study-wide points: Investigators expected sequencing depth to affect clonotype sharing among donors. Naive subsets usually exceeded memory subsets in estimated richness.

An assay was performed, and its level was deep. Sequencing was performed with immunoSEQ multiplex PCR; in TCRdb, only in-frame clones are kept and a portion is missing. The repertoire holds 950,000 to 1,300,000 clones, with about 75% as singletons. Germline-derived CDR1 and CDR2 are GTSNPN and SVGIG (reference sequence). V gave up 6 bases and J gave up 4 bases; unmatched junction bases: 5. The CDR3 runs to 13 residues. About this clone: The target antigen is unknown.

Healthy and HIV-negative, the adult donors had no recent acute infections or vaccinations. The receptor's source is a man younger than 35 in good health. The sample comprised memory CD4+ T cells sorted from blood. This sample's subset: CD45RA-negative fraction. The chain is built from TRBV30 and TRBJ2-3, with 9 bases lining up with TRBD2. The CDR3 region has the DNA TGTGCCTGTGATAGCGGGGGAGCAGATACGCAGTATTTT. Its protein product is CACDSGGADTQYF.